The TCR beta chain described here comes from a study of blood T cell repertoires in COVID-19. Study summary: From the United States, Italy and Spain came samples of acute and convalescent COVID-19. Sources were T cells, B-cell-depleted T cells, or PBMCs; the material itself was cDNA or gDNA.

The table lists this clone with a few counts. Per the study methods: For nucleated cells, counts were estimated from reference gene primer amplification. The repertoire was sequenced with immunoSEQ multiplex PCR; TCRdb's copy has only in-frame clones and lacks some. V and J calls and clone size are those listed in that table; D and trimming were worked out from the DNA. The table includes more than 85,000 clones, roughly 76% detected once. Germline V lookup: CDR1 SGHVS, CDR2 FQNEAQ. This CDR3 spans 21 amino acids. Between the trimmed V and J ends, which lost 3 bases and 0 bases, there was a span of 27 bases.

This sequence joins TRBV7-8 and TRBJ1-5, with unresolved D. Sequencing used peripheral blood. This TCR was recovered from a woman in her 50s with acute or convalescent COVID-19. CDR3 bases: TGTGCCAGCAGCTTCGGACTAATCACGGACGACAAGGCCTATAGCAATCAGCCCCAGCATTTT. Protein: CASSFGLITDDKAYSNQPQHF.